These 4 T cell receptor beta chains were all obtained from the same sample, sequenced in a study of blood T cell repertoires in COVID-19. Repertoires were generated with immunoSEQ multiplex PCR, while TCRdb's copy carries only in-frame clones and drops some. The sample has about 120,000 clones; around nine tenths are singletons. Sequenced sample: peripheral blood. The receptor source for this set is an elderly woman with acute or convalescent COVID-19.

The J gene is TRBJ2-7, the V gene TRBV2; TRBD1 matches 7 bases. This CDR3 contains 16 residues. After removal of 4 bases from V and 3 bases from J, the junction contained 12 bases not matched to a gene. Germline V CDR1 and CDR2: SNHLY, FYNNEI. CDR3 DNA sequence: TGTGCCAGCAGTGGGGGGATGGGGGACAGCCTCTACGAGCAGTACTTC. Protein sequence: CASSGGMGDSLYEQYF.

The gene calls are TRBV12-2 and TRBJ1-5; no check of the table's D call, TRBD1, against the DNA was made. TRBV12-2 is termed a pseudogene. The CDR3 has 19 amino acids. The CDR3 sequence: CASRPRTSRGPFSNQPQHF. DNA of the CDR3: TGTGCAAGTCGCCCGCGTACTTCCAGGGGACCTTTTAGCAATCAGCCCCAGCATTTT.

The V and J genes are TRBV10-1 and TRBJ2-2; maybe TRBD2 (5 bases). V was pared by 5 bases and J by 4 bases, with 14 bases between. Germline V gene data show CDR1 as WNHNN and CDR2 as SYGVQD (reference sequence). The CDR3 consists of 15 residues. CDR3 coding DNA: TGCGCCAGCAGTAAAGCGTGGAGCGGCACCGGGGAGCTGTTTTTT. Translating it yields CASSKAWSGTGELFF.

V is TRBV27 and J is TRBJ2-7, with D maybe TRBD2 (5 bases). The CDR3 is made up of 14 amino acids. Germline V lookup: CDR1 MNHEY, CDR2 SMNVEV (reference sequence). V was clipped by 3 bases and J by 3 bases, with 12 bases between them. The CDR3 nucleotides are TGTGCCAGCAGTTTCAGGACTGGGCGCTACGAGCAGTACTTC. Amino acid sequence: CASSFRTGRYEQYF.